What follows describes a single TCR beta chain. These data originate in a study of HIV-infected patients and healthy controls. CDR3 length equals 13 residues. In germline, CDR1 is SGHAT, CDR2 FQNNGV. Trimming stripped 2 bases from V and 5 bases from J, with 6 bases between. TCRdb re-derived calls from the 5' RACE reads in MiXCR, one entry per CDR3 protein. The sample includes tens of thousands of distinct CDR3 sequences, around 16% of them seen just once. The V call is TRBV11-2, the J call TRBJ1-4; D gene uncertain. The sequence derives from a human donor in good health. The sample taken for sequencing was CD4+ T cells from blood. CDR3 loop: CASSLRWNEKLFF. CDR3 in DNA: TGTGCCAGCAGCTTACGTTGGAATGAAAAACTGTTTTTT. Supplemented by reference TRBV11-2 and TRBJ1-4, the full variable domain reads EAGVAQSPRYKIIEKRQSVAFWCNPISGHATLYWYQQILGQGPKLLIQFQNNGVVDDSQLPKDRFSAERLKGVDSTLKIQPAKLEDSAVYLCASSLRWNEKLFFGSGTQLSVL.